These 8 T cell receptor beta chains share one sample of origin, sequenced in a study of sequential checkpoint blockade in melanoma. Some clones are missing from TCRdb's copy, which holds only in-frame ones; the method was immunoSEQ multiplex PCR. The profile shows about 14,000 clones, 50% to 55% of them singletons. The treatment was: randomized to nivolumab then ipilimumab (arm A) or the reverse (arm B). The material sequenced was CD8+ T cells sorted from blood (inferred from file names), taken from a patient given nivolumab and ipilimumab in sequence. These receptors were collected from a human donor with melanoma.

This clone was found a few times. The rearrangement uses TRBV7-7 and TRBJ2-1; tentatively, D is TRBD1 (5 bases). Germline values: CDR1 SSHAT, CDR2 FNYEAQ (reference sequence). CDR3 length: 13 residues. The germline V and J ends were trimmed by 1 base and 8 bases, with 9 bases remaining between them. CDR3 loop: CASSLGAGHEQFF. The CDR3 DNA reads TGTGCCAGCAGCTTAGGCGCAGGGCATGAGCAGTTCTTC.

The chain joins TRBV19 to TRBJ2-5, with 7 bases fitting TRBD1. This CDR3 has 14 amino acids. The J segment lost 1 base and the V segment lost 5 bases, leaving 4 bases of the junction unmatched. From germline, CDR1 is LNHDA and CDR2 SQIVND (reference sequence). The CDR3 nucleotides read TGTGCCAGTAGTGTGACAGGGTCCCAAGAGACCCAGTACTTC. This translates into CASSVTGSQETQYF.

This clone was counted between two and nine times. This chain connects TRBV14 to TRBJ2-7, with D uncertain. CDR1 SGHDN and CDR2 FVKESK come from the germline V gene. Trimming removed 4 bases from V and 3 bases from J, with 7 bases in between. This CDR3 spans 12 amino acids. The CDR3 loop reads CASSPTNYEQYF. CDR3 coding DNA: TGTGCCAGCAGCCCCACAAACTACGAGCAGTACTTC.

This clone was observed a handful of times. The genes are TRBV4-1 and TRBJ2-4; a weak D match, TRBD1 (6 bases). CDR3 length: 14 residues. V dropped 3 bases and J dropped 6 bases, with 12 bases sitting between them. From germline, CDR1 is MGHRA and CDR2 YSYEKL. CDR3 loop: CASSHVRGLNIQYF. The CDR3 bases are TGCGCCAGCAGCCACGTCAGGGGCTTAAACATTCAGTACTTC.

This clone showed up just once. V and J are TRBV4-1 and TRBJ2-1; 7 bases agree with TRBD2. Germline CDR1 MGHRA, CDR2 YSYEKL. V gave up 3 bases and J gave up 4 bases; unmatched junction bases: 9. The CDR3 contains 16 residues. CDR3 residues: CASSQLGGSGYNEQFF. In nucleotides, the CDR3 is TGCGCCAGCAGCCAGCTCGGCGGGAGTGGATACAATGAGCAGTTCTTC.

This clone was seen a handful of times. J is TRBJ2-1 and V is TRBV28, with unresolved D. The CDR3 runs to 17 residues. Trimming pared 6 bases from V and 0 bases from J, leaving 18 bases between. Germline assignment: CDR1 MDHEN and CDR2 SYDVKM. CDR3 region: CASRPIRVDRSYNEQFF. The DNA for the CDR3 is TGTGCCAGCAGGCCAATCCGGGTAGATCGCTCCTACAATGAGCAGTTCTTC.

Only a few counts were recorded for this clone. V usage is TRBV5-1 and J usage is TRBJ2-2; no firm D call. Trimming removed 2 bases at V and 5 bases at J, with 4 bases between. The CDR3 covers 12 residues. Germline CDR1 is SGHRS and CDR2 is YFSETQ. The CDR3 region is CASSLQTGELFF. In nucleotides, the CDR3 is TGCGCCAGCAGCTTACAGACCGGGGAGCTGTTTTTT. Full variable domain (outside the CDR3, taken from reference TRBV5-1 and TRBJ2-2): KAGVTQTPRYLIKTRGQQVTLSCSPISGHRSVSWYQQTPGQGLQFLFEYFSETQRNKGNFPGRFSGRQFSNSRSEMNVSTLELGDSALYLCASSLQTGELFFGEGSRLTVL.

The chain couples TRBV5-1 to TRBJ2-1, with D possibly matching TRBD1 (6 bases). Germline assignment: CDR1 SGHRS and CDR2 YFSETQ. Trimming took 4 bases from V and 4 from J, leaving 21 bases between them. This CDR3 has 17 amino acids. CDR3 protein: CASSPTTAGAPYNEQFF. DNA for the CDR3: TGCGCCAGCAGCCCGACAACGGCAGGGGCCCCTTACAATGAGCAGTTCTTC.